Described below is a single T cell receptor (beta chain) sequence and its context. Assay: immunoSEQ multiplex PCR; the TCRdb copy retains only in-frame clones and omits some. This repertoire shows around 200,000 clones, around 90% found once; its top ten account for less than 1.5%. The germline V gene encodes CDR1 SGHNT and CDR2 YYREEE (reference sequence). The CDR3 contains 13 residues. V lost 2 bases and J lost 4, with 9 bases in between. Recovery among Cohort 3 donors was established by two negative PCRs, clearance, or symptom resolution. This record belongs to a study of blood T cell repertoires in COVID-19.

This receptor was identified in a man between 25 and 39 years old who had recovered from COVID-19. The chain links TRBV5-4 to TRBJ2-5, with a tentative D call TRBD2 (5 bases). The sample taken for sequencing was PBMCs or T cells enriched from blood (not recorded which). Here the CDR3 reads CASSFPTTETQYF. The CDR3 DNA follows: TGTGCCAGCAGCTTCCCGACTACAGAGACCCAGTACTTC.